This T cell receptor beta chain was observed in a study of cytomegalovirus exposure and HLA in healthy donors. PCR employed 60 Vbeta and 13 Jbeta primers. The assay was immunoSEQ multiplex PCR, and TCRdb's table has in-frame clones only and misses some. Altogether some 130,000 clones are present, 79% being singletons, with the ten largest covering roughly 6.8%. The length of the CDR3 is 14 residues. After removal of 5 bases from V and 7 bases from J, the junction contained 8 bases not matched to a gene. Germline-derived CDR1 and CDR2 are MDHEN and SYDVKM. There are a few counts of this clone. This TCR came from a middle-aged man in good health and CMV-seropositive. V is TRBV28 and J is TRBJ2-1, with TRBD1 matching 7 bases. The sequencing sample was made of PBMCs. In DNA, the CDR3 is TGTGCCAGCAGTATCATGGGGACAGTGAATGAGCAGTTCTTC. The encoded protein is CASSIMGTVNEQFF.